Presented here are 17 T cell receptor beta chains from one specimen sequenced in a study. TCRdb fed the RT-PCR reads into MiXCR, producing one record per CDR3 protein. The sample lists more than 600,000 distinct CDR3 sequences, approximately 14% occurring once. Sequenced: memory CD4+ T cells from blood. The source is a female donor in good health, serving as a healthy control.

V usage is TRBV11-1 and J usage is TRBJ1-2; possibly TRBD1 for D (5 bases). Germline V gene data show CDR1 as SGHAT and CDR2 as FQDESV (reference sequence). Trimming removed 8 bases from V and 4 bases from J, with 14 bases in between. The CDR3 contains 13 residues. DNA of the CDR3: TGTGCCAGCGCTGCGGGGGTGGGCTATGGCTACACCTTC. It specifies CASAAGVGYGYTF.

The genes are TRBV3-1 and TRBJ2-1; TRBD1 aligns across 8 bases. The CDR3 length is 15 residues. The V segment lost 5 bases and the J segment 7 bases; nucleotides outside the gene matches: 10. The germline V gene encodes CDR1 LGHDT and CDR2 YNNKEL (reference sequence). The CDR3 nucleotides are TGTGCCAGCAGCGGAACAGGGGGGAGGTGGAATGAGCAGTTCTTC. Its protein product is CASSGTGGRWNEQFF.

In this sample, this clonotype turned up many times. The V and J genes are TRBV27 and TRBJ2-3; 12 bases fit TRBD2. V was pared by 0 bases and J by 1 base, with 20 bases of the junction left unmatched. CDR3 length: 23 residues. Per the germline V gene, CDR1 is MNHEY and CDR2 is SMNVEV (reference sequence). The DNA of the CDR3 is TGTGCCAGCAGTTTATCGATCCCGGATGCCCTAGCGGGAGGGCCCAGCGGCACAGATACGCAGTATTTT. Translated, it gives CASSLSIPDALAGGPSGTDTQYF.

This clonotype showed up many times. As DNA, the CDR3 is TGTGCCAGCAGTTTAGGGGGCGGGGTCGTCAATGAGCAGTTCTTC. This encodes CASSLGGGVVNEQFF. The V call is TRBV28, the J call TRBJ2-1; the D call may be TRBD1 or TRBD2 (6 bases each). The CDR3 sequence is 15 residues long. Germline V gives CDR1 MDHEN, CDR2 SYDVKM. V dropped 2 bases and J dropped 6 bases, with 14 bases sitting between them.

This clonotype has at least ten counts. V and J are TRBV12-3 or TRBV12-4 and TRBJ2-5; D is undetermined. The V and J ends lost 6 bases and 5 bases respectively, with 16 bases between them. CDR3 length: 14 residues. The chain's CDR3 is CASRPTAASETQYF. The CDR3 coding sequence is TGTGCCAGCAGACCAACAGCTGCTTCGGAGACCCAGTACTTC.

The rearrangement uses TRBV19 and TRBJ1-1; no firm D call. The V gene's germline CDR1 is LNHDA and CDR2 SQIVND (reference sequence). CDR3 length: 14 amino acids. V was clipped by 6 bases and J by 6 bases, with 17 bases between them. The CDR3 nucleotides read TGTGCCAGTAGCACAATTAGGACTCTACCTGAAGCTTTCTTT. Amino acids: CASSTIRTLPEAFF.

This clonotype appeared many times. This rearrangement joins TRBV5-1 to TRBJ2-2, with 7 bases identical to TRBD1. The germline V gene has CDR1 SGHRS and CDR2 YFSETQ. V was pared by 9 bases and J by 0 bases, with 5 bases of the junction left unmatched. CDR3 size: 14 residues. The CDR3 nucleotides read TGCGCCATTCGACAGGGATCGAACACCGGGGAGCTGTTTTTT. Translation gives CAIRQGSNTGELFF.

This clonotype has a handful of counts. The DNA of the CDR3 is TGTGCCAGCAGCCCCCCTAGGGCAGGGCTGGACGGGGAGCTGTTTTTT. This sequence encodes CASSPPRAGLDGELFF. V usage is TRBV28 and J usage is TRBJ2-2, with D possibly being TRBD1 (5 bases). Germline-derived CDR1 and CDR2 are MDHEN and SYDVKM. V was clipped by 6 bases and J by 7 bases, with 21 bases between them. There are 16 residues in the CDR3.

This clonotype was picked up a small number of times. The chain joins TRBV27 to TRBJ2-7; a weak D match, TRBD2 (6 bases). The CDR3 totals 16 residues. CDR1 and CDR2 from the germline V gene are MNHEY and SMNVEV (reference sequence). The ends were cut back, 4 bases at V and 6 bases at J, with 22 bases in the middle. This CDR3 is CASSSIDGGAWGEQYF. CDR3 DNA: TGTGCCAGCAGTTCCATTGACGGAGGGGCGTGGGGCGAGCAGTACTTC.

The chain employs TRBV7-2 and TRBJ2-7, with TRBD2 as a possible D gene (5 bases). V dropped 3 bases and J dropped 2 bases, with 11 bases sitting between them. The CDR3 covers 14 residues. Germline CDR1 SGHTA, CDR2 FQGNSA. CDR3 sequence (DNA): TGTGCCAGCAGCTTTGGCGGGCCTACCTACGAGCAGTACTTC. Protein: CASSFGGPTYEQYF.

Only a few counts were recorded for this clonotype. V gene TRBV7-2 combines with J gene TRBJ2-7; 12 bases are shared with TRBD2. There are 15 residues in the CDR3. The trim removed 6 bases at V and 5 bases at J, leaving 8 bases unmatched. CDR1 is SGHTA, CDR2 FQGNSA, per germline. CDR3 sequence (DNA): TGTGCCAGCAGACCTAGCGGGGGGGCCGGGCACGAGCAGTACTTC. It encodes CASRPSGGAGHEQYF. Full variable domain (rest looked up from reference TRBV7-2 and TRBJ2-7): GAGVSQSPSNKVTEKGKDVELRCDPISGHTALYWYRQSLGQGLEFLIYFQGNSAPDKSGLPSDRFSAERTGGSVSTLTIQRTQQEDSAVYLCASRPSGGAGHEQYFGPGTRLTVT.

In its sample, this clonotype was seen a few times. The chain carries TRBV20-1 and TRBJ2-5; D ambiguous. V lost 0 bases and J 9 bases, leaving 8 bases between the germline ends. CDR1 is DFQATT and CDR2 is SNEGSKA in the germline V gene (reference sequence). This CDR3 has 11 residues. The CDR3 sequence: CSARDLAAQYF. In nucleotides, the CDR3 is TGCAGTGCTAGAGATTTGGCCGCCCAGTACTTC.

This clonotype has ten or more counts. CDR3 amino acids: CSARPPRQQETQYF. CDR3 nucleotides: TGCAGTGCTAGACCACCGCGGCAGCAAGAGACCCAGTACTTC. The chain links TRBV20-1 to TRBJ2-5; D remains unclear. The CDR3 has 14 residues. V lost 2 bases and J lost 2, with 12 bases in between. Per germline, CDR1 DFQATT and CDR2 SNEGSKA (reference sequence).

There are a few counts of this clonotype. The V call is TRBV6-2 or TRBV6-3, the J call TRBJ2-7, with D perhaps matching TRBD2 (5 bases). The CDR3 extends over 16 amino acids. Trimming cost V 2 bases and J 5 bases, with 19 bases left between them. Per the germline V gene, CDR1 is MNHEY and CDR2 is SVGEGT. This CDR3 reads CASSYPPGRGAHEQYF. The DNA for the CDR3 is TGTGCCAGCAGTTACCCACCAGGCCGGGGAGCCCACGAGCAGTACTTC.

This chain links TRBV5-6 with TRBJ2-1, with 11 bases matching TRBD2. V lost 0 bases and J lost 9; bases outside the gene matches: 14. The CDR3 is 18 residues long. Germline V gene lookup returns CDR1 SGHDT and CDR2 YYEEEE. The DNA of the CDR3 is TGTGCCAGCAGCTTGGCGATATTTGGAGGTAGCGGGAGGGTTGAGCAGTTCTTC. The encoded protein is CASSLAIFGGSGRVEQFF.

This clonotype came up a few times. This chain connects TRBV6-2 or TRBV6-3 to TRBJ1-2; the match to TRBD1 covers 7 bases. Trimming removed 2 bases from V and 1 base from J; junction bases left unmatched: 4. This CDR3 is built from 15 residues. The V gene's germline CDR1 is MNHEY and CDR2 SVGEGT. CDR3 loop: CASSYPGQNNYGYTF. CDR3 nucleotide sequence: TGTGCCAGCAGTTACCCGGGACAGAATAACTATGGCTACACCTTC.

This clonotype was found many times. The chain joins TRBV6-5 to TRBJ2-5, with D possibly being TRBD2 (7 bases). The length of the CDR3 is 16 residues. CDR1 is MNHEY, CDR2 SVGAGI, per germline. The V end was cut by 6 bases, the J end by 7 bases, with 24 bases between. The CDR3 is CASSPWEGQGKGTQYF. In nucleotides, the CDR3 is TGTGCCAGCAGCCCATGGGAGGGACAAGGCAAGGGGACCCAGTACTTC.